Following are 25 T cell receptor beta chains from one sample sequenced in a study of regulatory T cells in long-lasting Graves disease. Time point specified: newly diagnosed GD, antithyroid drugs for less than 3 months. The TCR library was made from RNA extracted from PBMCs. Sequencing libraries for TCR beta were prepared with iRepertoire HTBI primers and Arm-PCR of CDR3 regions. TCRdb re-called the multiplex PCR reads with MiXCR, one entry per CDR3 protein. The sample has more than 450,000 distinct CDR3 sequences, 9.5% to 15% seen once. A further study also used this sample, focusing on T cells in Graves' hyperthyroidism and ophthalmopathy.

This material consisted of peripheral blood mononuclear cells (PBMCs), taken at new diagnosis, from a patient treated with antithyroid drugs. The receptors shown here come from a woman in her thirties with Graves disease.

This clonotype was seen at least ten times. The chain couples TRBV5-1 to TRBJ2-7, with TRBD2 matching 9 bases. From germline, CDR1 is SGHRS and CDR2 YFSETQ. With 0 bases clipped from V and 6 bases from J, the junction kept 7 bases outside the gene matches. The CDR3 runs 15 residues. The CDR3 DNA sequence: TGCGCCAGCAGCTTGGAGGCGGGAGGGCCAGTCGAGCAGTACTTC. Amino acids: CASSLEAGGPVEQYF.

The chain links TRBV27 to TRBJ1-6; TRBD1 might be the D (5 bases). The CDR3 contains 14 residues. The V gene's germline CDR1 is MNHEY and CDR2 SMNVEV (reference sequence). The V end lost 6 bases, the J end lost 9 bases, and 15 bases lay between the germline ends. CDR3: CASRPGTRSSPLHF. CDR3 DNA sequence: TGTGCCAGCAGGCCCGGGACTAGAAGTTCACCCCTCCACTTT.

As for this clonotype: One end of the junction does not line up with germline, which may come from a read error. The chain combines TRBV7-2 with TRBJ2-7; D gene ambiguous. Germline V CDR1 and CDR2: SGHTA, FQGNSA. The CDR3 length is 14 residues. CDR3 nucleotides: TGTGCCAGCAGCTTAACATTTTTGAGCTACGAGCAATACTTC. Its protein is CASSLTFLSYEQYF.

This chain links TRBV27 with TRBJ1-1; TRBD1 might be the D (6 bases). Germline V CDR1 and CDR2: MNHEY, SMNVEV (reference sequence). CDR3 length: 13 amino acids. V shed 4 bases and J shed 5 bases, with 11 bases lying between them. CDR3 residues: CASSWTAGTEAFF. The CDR3, as DNA: TGTGCCAGCAGTTGGACAGCGGGAACTGAAGCTTTCTTT.

The table lists this clonotype with many counts. The chain is built from TRBV7-6 and TRBJ1-2; D is perhaps TRBD1 (5 bases). Germline assignment: CDR1 SGHVS and CDR2 FNYEAQ. V was shortened by 1 base and J by 5 bases, with 11 bases between the two germline ends. This CDR3 contains 14 residues. The CDR3 here is CASSLGQSSYGYTF. CDR3 DNA: TGTGCCAGCAGCTTAGGACAGAGCTCATATGGCTACACCTTC.

This clonotype was detected ten times or more. The rearrangement links TRBV13 to TRBJ2-7; TRBD2 agrees at 12 bases. Germline CDR1 reads PRHDT; CDR2 reads FYEKMQ (reference sequence). The CDR3 consists of 15 residues. The V and J ends lost 5 bases and 5 bases, in that order; junction bases with no gene match: 7. The chain's CDR3 is CASSRTSGKNHEQYF. CDR3 coding DNA: TGTGCCAGCAGCCGGACTAGCGGGAAGAACCACGAGCAGTACTTC.

This clonotype was found many times. The genes are TRBV6-5 and TRBJ2-1; D gene ambiguous. CDR3 length equals 13 residues. V lost 2 bases and J lost 6, with 8 bases in between. Looked up from germline, CDR1 is MNHEY and CDR2 is SVGAGI. The CDR3 protein is CASSYDSLNEQFF. The DNA for the CDR3 is TGTGCCAGCAGTTACGACTCGCTCAATGAGCAGTTCTTC.

This clonotype was observed at least ten times. J is TRBJ2-1 and V is TRBV28; D uncertain. V lost 6 bases to trimming and J lost 9 bases, with 18 bases between them. Germline V gene sequence: CDR1 MDHEN, CDR2 SYDVKM. There are 14 residues in the CDR3. The CDR3 DNA is TGTGCCAGCAGCCAATCCCCCGCAGTCGGTGAGCAGTTCTTC. Translation gives CASSQSPAVGEQFF.

This clonotype has at least ten counts. The gene calls are TRBV27 and TRBJ2-1; no clear D. Trimming stripped 6 bases from V and 7 bases from J, with 10 bases between. CDR1 is MNHEY and CDR2 is SMNVEV in the germline V gene (reference sequence). The CDR3 extends over 12 amino acids. The CDR3 loop reads CASRTPRNEQFF. As DNA, the CDR3 is TGTGCCAGCAGAACCCCGAGGAATGAGCAGTTCTTC.

This clonotype was detected many times. This rearrangement joins TRBV20-1 to TRBJ2-5; D is possibly TRBD2 (6 bases). In germline, CDR1 is DFQATT, CDR2 SNEGSKA (reference sequence). The germline V and J ends were trimmed by 5 bases and 2 bases, with 9 bases remaining between them. This CDR3 is built from 12 residues. DNA for the CDR3: TGCAGTGCTGGGACTGCACAAGAGACCCAGTACTTC. Its protein product is CSAGTAQETQYF.

This clonotype was counted ten times or more. This chain links TRBV2 with TRBJ2-1, with D tentatively TRBD2 (6 bases). The CDR3 totals 15 residues. V lost 1 base to trimming and J lost 4 bases, with 11 bases between them. From germline, CDR1 is SNHLY and CDR2 FYNNEI. The CDR3 DNA is TGTGCCAGCAGTGAAGTGGCTAGCGCTTACAATGAGCAGTTCTTC. This translates into CASSEVASAYNEQFF.

This clonotype was recorded many times. The chain links TRBV6-5 to TRBJ2-3; possible D gene TRBD1, 7 bases. CDR1 MNHEY and CDR2 SVGAGI come from the germline V gene. The CDR3 sequence is 21 residues long. The V gene lost 2 bases and the J gene lost 0 bases, with 27 bases spanning the gap. For the CDR3, the DNA is TGTGCCAGCAGTTACCGCGGGACAGCCAAGCAAAGGAGGGGTAGCACAGATACGCAGTATTTT. Its protein product is CASSYRGTAKQRRGSTDTQYF.

This clonotype appeared a single time. The V gene is TRBV18, the J gene TRBJ2-7; TRBD1 aligns across 8 bases. Per germline, CDR1 KGHSH and CDR2 LQKENI. The V and J ends lost 6 bases and 4 bases, in that order; junction bases with no gene match: 8. This CDR3 contains 14 residues. The CDR3 DNA is TGTGCCAGCTCCCCGCAGGGGGCGAATTACGAGCAGTACTTC. Its translation is CASSPQGANYEQYF.

The table lists this clonotype with many counts. V is TRBV10-2 and J is TRBJ2-7, with a possible D match to TRBD2 (6 bases). V lost 5 bases, J lost 4 bases, and 21 bases lay in between. This CDR3 is built from 16 residues. The V gene's germline CDR1 is WSHSY and CDR2 SAAADI. The DNA for the CDR3 is TGCGCCAGCAGTAAACCTGGGGCCGCTGGGAGGTACGAGCAGTACTTC. Residues: CASSKPGAAGRYEQYF.

In its sample, this clonotype was seen a few times. The rearrangement uses TRBV12-3 or TRBV12-4 and TRBJ2-1; 8 bases map to TRBD2. J lost 12 bases, V lost 5 bases, and 15 bases had no gene match. The CDR3 runs 15 residues. The CDR3 loop is CASSPFGLAVSPQFF. The CDR3, as DNA: TGTGCCAGCAGTCCTTTCGGACTAGCCGTATCCCCGCAGTTCTTC.

This clonotype was seen ten or more times. The genes are TRBV2 and TRBJ1-4; D ambiguous. The V end lost 1 base, the J end lost 6 bases, and 6 bases lay between the germline ends. The germline gives CDR1 SNHLY, CDR2 FYNNEI. There are 13 residues in the CDR3. The DNA of the CDR3 is TGTGCCAGCAGTGAAGAGTGGGATGAAAAACTGTTTTTT. Translated, it gives CASSEEWDEKLFF.

This clonotype was counted ten times or more. The chain has TRBV2 and TRBJ1-6; D unclear. The CDR3 is 15 residues long. CDR1 SNHLY and CDR2 FYNNEI come from the germline V gene. The ends were cut back, 11 bases at V and 10 bases at J, with 24 bases in the middle. The chain's CDR3 is CAGKLGRGFQSPLHF. The CDR3 DNA reads as TGTGCCGGTAAATTAGGTCGCGGCTTTCAGTCACCCCTCCACTTT. Variable domain in full (rest from reference TRBV2 and TRBJ1-6): EPEVTQTPSHQVTQMGQEVILRCVPISNHLYFYWYRQILGQKVEFLVSFYNNEISEKSEIFDDQFSVERPDGSNFTLKIRSTKLEDSAMYFCAGKLGRGFQSPLHFGNGTRLTVT.

The table lists this clonotype with many counts. The gene calls are TRBV6-1 and TRBJ2-7; 10 bases align to TRBD1. V was pared by 9 bases and J by 2 bases, with 7 bases of the junction left unmatched. Germline CDR1 is MNHNS and CDR2 is SASEGT. The CDR3 is 14 amino acids. The CDR3 DNA follows: TGTGCCAGTAAGCCGGGACAGGGGACCTACGAGCAGTACTTC. Its translation is CASKPGQGTYEQYF.

With respect to this clonotype: A clone one base away is much larger, so this may be a read error. This chain joins TRBV6-4 and TRBJ2-3; 13 nucleotides agree with TRBD2. Germline loops: CDR1 MRHNA, CDR2 SNTAGT. The V gene end was trimmed by 6 bases and the J gene end by 3 bases; junction bases not matched to a gene: 3. The CDR3 is 15 amino acids. The CDR3 DNA reads as TGTGCCAGCAGAAGGACTAGCGGGAGTACAGATACGCAGTATTTT. Translated, it gives CASRRTSGSTDTQYF.

As to this clonotype: This clone may be a read error of a much larger clone one base away. The rearrangement uses TRBV7-2 and TRBJ2-1, with D unresolved. Germline V CDR1 and CDR2: SGHTA, FQGNSA. CDR3 length: 15 amino acids. Here the CDR3 reads CASSRIRGSYNKQFF. As DNA, the CDR3 is TGTGCCAGCAGCCGAATTCGAGGCTCCTACAATAAGCAGTTCTTC. The variable domain in full, with the rest retrieved from reference TRBV7-2 and TRBJ2-1, is GAGVSQSPSNKVTEKGKDVELRCDPISGHTALYWYRQSLGQGLEFLIYFQGNSAPDKSGLPSDRFSAERTGGSVSTLTIQRTQQEDSAVYLCASSRIRGSYNKQFFGPGTRLTVL.

In this sample, this clonotype turned up many times. The chain recombines TRBV27 with TRBJ2-5; TRBD1 or TRBD2 may be the D gene (5 bases each). CDR3 length: 15 residues. V lost 5 bases to trimming and J lost 2 bases, with 15 bases between them. Per germline, CDR1 MNHEY and CDR2 SMNVEV (reference sequence). This chain's CDR3 is CASSIAGTEQETQYF. The DNA of the CDR3 is TGTGCCAGCAGTATCGCCGGGACGGAGCAAGAGACCCAGTACTTC.

The rearrangement links TRBV30 to TRBJ2-7; 7 nucleotides align to TRBD2. Germline assignment: CDR1 GTSNPN and CDR2 SVGIG (reference sequence). After removal of 7 bases from V and 3 bases from J, the junction contained 9 bases not matched to a gene. This CDR3 spans 13 amino acids. The CDR3 sequence: CALIPGLHYEQYF. CDR3 coding DNA: TGTGCCTTGATACCGGGACTACACTACGAGCAGTACTTC.

This clonotype was counted many times. The chain couples TRBV6-2 or TRBV6-3 to TRBJ2-2; unclear D gene. Germline V CDR1 and CDR2: MNHEY, SVGEGT. Trimming took off 5 bases at V and 0 bases at J, with 16 bases between the two ends. The CDR3 length is 17 residues. The CDR3 region is CASSVPGRTPNTGELFF. As DNA, the CDR3 is TGTGCCAGCAGTGTCCCGGGTCGGACGCCGAACACCGGGGAGCTGTTTTTT.

This clonotype was counted a few times. V and J are TRBV19 and TRBJ1-1; D remains unclear. V was cut by 7 bases and J by 0 bases, with 3 bases left in between. This CDR3 contains 11 residues. Germline loops: CDR1 LNHDA, CDR2 SQIVND (reference sequence). The CDR3 region is CASKMNTEAFF. The CDR3 DNA reads TGTGCCAGTAAAATGAACACTGAAGCTTTCTTT.

At least ten counts were recorded for this clonotype. The CDR3 here is CASSFGGQHSYEQYF. CDR3 DNA sequence: TGTGCCAGCAGTTTTGGGGGACAACATTCCTACGAGCAGTACTTC. The rearrangement links TRBV28 to TRBJ2-7; a weak D match, TRBD1 (6 bases). Germline CDR1 and CDR2: MDHEN and SYDVKM. The length of the CDR3 is 15 residues. Trimming took off 3 bases at V and 1 base at J, with 13 bases between the two ends.